This TCR beta chain was retrieved from a study of shared clonotypes between healthy human individuals. Study context: Per-donor plates numbered three CD4 naive, three CD4 memory, two CD8 naive and one CD8 memory.

Study results and limitations: The generation probabilities recorded for non-shared clonotypes fell below those of clonotypes shared by all four donors.

Using roughly 200 ng DNA, some 30,000 T cell genomes, the sorted-subset replicate PCRs were run. Using immunoSEQ multiplex PCR, the repertoire was profiled, and TCRdb retains in-frame clones only, with some absent. The table shows roughly 700,000 clones, with approximately 79% occurring only once. There were only Caucasian adults among the donors, and all lived in Nashville, Tennessee. Details on this clone: Its antigen is unidentified.

The CDR3 is 15 residues long. The trim removed 5 bases at V and 6 bases at J, leaving 5 bases unmatched. Germline values: CDR1 SSHAT, CDR2 FNYEAQ (reference sequence). V is TRBV7-7 and J is TRBJ2-5, with TRBD2 matching over 14 bases. This sequence was found in a woman younger than 45 in good health. Sequencing used memory CD4+ T cells sorted from blood. The sample's subset: CD45RA-negative fraction. The CDR3 bases are TGTGCCAGCAGCCAGGGACTAGCGGGAGTACAGACCCAGTACTTC. Encoded protein: CASSQGLAGVQTQYF.